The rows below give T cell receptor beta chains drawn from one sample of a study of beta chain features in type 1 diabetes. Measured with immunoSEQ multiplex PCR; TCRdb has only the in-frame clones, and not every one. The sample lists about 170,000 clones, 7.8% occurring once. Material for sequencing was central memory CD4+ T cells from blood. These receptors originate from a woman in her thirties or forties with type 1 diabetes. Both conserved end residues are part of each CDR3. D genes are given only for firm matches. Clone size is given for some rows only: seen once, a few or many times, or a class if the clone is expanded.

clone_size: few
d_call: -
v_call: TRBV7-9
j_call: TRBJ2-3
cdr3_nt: TGTGCCAGCAGCTCCGACCGAGGTAGCGTTGGTACGCAGTATTTT
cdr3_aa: CASSSDRGSVGTQYF

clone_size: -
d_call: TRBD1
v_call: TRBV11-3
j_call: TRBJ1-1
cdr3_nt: TGTGCCAGCAGCACCACCCGGACAGGGAGGATCACTGAAGCTTTCTTT
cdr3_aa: CASSTTRTGRITEAFF

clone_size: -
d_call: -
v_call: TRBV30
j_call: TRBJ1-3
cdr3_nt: TGTGCCTGGAGTCTCTCCCAGGCGCTCTCTGGAAACACCATATATTTT
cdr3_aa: CAWSLSQALSGNTIYF

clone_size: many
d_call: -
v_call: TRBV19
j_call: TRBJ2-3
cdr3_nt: TGTGCCAGTAGTAGCGAGGGCGATACGCAGTATTTT
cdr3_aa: CASSSEGDTQYF

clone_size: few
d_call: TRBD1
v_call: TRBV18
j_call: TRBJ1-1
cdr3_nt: TGTGCCAGCTCCCTGGACAGGGCCCCTGAAGCTTTCTTT
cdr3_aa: CASSLDRAPEAFF

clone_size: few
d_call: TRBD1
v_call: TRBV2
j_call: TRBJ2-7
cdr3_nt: TGTGCCAGCAGAAACAGGGGGGACGAGCAGTACTTC
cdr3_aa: CASRNRGDEQYF

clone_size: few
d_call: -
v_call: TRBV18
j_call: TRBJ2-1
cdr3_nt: TGTGCCAGCTCCCCCGACAATGAGCAGTTCTTC
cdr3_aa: CASSPDNEQFF

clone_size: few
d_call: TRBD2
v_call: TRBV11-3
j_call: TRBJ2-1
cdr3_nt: TGTGCCAGCAGCTCCTCGGGTAGCGGGAGTAAGGGGAATGAGCAGTTCTTC
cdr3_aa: CASSSSGSGSKGNEQFF

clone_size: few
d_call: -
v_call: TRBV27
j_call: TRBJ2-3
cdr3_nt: TGTGCCAGCAGCTGGGGGCCGGATGCAGATACGCAGTATTTT
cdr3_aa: CASSWGPDADTQYF

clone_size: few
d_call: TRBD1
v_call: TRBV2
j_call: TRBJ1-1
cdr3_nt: TGTGCCAGCAGGAACAGGGGCGTGAACACTGAAGCTTTCTTT
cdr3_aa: CASRNRGVNTEAFF

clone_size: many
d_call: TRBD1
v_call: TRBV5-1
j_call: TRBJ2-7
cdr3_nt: TGCGCCAGCAGCCTGGGGGGACAGGTTTCCTACGAGCAGTACTTC
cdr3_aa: CASSLGGQVSYEQYF

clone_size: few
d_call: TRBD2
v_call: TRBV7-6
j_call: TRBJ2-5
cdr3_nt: TGTGCCAGCAGCCTAAGATCTAGCGGGGGCCAAGAGACCCAGTACTTC
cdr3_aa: CASSLRSSGGQETQYF

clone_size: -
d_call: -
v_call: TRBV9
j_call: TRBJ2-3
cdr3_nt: TGTGCCAGCAGCGTAGACCCGGGAACGGATACGCAGTATTTT
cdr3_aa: CASSVDPGTDTQYF

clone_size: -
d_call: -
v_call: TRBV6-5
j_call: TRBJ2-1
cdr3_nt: TGTGCCAGCGCAGGCTCTCAGGGAAATGAGCAGTTCTTC
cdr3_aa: CASAGSQGNEQFF

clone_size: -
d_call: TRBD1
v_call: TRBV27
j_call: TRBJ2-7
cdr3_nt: TGTGCCAGCAGCCGACAGGGGGCTAGCTCCTACGAGCAGTACTTC
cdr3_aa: CASSRQGASSYEQYF

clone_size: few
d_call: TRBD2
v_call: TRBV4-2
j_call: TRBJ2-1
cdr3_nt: TGTGCCAGCAGCCAAGATTTCAGGGGACTAGGGAGCAATGAGCAGTTCTTC
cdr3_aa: CASSQDFRGLGSNEQFF

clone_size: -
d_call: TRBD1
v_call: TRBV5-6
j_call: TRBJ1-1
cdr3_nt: TGTGCCAGCAGCCCTCGACAGGGTTTGTACACTGAAGCTTTCTTT
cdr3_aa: CASSPRQGLYTEAFF

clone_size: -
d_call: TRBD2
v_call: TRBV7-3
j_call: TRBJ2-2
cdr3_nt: TGTGCCAGCAGCTCAAGACCCCCGGGACTAGCGGGAGAGGGGGAGCTGTTTTTT
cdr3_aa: CASSSRPPGLAGEGELFF

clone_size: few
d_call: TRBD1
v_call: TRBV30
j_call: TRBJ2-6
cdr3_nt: TGTGCCTGGACTAGAGACAGGGTTCAATCTGGGGCCAACGTCCTGACTTTC
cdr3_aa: CAWTRDRVQSGANVLTF

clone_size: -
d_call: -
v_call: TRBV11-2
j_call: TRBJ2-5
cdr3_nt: TGTGCCAGCAGCAGGGGGATCCAAGAGACCCAGTACTTC
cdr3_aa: CASSRGIQETQYF

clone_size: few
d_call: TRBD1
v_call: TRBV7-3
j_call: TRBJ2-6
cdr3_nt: TGTGCCAGCAGCCCGCGGACAGGGGGCGCTTCTGGGGCCAACGTCCTGACTTTC
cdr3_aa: CASSPRTGGASGANVLTF

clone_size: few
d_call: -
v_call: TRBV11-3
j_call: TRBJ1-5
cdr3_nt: TGTGCCAGCAGCTCCGGGAGACGACTTAGCAATCAGCCCCAGCATTTT
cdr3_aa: CASSSGRRLSNQPQHF

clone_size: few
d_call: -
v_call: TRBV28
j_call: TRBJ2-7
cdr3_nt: TGTGCCAGCAGTCCCCGCTACGAGCAGTACTTC
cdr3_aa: CASSPRYEQYF

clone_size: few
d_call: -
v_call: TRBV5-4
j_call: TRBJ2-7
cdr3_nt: TGTGCCAGCAGCTTGGACAGATCTCGCGAGCAGTACTTC
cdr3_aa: CASSLDRSREQYF

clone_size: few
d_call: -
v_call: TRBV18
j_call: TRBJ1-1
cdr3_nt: TGTGCCAGCTCACGGGAGGGGGTGAACACTGAAGCTTTCTTT
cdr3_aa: CASSREGVNTEAFF

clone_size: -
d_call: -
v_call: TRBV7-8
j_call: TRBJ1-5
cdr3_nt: TGTGCCAGCAGCTTACAGGGCTATAGCAATCAGCCCCAGCATTTT
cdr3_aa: CASSLQGYSNQPQHF

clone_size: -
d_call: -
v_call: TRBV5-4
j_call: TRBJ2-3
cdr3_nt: TGTGCCAGCAGCTTGGCCTTCAGCACAGATACGCAGTATTTT
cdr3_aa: CASSLAFSTDTQYF

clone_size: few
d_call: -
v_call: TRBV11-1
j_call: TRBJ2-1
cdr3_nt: TGTGCCAGCAGCTTAGTGAGGACAACCACCTACAATGAGCAGTTCTTC
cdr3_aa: CASSLVRTTTYNEQFF

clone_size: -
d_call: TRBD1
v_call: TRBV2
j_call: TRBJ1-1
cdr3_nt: TGTGCCAGCAGGGGGACAGGGGGACCCGAAGCTTTCTTT
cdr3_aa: CASRGTGGPEAFF

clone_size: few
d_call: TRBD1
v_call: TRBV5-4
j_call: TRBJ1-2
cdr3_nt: TGTGCCAGCAGCCCCGGACGGACAGGGGGCACCTATGGCTACACCTTC
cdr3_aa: CASSPGRTGGTYGYTF

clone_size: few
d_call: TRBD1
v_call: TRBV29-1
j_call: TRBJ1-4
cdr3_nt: TGCAGCGTTGAAGAAGAGGGGGCCTCTAATGAAAAACTGTTTTTT
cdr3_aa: CSVEEEGASNEKLFF

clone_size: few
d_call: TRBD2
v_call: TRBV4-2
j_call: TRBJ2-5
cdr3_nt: TGTGCCAGCAGCCAAGGGACTAGCGGTTCACAAGAGACCCAGTACTTC
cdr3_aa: CASSQGTSGSQETQYF

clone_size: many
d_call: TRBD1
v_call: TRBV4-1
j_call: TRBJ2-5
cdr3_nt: TGCGCCAGCAGCCAAGACGGGTACAGGGGCGGTCGGCGTGAGACCCAGTACTTC
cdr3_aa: CASSQDGYRGGRRETQYF

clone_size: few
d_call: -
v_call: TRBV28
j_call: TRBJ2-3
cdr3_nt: TGTGCCAGCAGGGCTGGGACGGGGGGCACAGATACGCAGTATTTT
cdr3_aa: CASRAGTGGTDTQYF

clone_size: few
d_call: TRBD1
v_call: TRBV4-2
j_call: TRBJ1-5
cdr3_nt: TGTGCCAGCAGCCAAGATCTGGACAGGGCATACCAGCCCCAGCATTTT
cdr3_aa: CASSQDLDRAYQPQHF

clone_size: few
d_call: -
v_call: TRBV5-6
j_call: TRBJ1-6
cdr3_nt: TGTGCCAGCAGGTCGGGGAGCTCCTATAATTCACCCCTCCACTTT
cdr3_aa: CASRSGSSYNSPLHF

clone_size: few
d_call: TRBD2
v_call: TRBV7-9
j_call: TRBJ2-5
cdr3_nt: TGTGCCAGCAGCTTGGGGGGGCAAGAGACCCAGTACTTC
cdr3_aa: CASSLGGQETQYF

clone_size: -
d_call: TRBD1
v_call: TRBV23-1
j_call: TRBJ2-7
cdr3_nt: TGCGCCAGCAGTCACCGAACCCCGGGACAGGGGCCTTACGAGCAGTACTTC
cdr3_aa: CASSHRTPGQGPYEQYF

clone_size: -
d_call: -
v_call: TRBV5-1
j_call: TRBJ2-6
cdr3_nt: TGCGCCAGCAGCTTGGGACAAAAAGCCAACGTCCTGACTTTC
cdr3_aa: CASSLGQKANVLTF

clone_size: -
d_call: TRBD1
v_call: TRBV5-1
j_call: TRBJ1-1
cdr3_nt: TGCGCCAGCACCCCAGGGGGAAACACTGAAGCTTTCTTT
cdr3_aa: CASTPGGNTEAFF

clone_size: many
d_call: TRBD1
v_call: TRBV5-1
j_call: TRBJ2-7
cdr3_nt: TGCGCCAGCAGCCGGACAGGGGGAAGCTACGAGCAGTACTTC
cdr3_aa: CASSRTGGSYEQYF

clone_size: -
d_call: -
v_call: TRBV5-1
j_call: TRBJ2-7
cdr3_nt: TGCGCCAGCAGCTTGGGGACTCCCCCCTACGAGCAGTACTTC
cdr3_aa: CASSLGTPPYEQYF

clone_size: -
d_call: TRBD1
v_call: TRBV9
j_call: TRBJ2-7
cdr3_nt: TGTGCCAGCAGCGTAGGGGACAGGGGTAGTGAGCAGTACTTC
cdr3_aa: CASSVGDRGSEQYF

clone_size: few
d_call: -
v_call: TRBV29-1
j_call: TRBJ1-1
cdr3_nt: TGCAGCGTTAAAGAGGGGTCCGGGGAGACTGAAGCTTTCTTT
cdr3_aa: CSVKEGSGETEAFF

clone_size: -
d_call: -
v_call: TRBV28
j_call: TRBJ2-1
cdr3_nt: TGTGCCAGCAGTCCTCTCGACGGGAACAATGAGCAGTTCTTC
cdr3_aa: CASSPLDGNNEQFF

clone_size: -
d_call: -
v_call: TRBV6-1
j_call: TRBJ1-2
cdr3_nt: TGTGCCAGCAGTGAAGCTCCGGGGATCTATGGCTACACCTTC
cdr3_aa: CASSEAPGIYGYTF

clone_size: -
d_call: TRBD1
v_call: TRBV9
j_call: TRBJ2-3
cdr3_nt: TGTGCCAGCAGCGAGGGACAGGCCCCTGGCACAGATACGCAGTATTTT
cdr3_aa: CASSEGQAPGTDTQYF

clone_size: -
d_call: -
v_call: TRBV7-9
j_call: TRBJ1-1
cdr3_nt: TGTGCCGTGGGGAGGATCGGCACTGAAGCTTTCTTT
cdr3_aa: CAVGRIGTEAFF

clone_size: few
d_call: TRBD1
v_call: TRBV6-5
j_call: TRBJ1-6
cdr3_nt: TGTGCCAGCTCGGACAGGATACAATGGCCCCTCCACTTT
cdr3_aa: CASSDRIQWPLHF

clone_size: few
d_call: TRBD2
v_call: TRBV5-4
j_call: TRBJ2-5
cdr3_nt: TGTGCCAGCAGCTTGGCCGGGAGCGGGAGGACCCAAGAGACCCAGTACTTC
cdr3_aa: CASSLAGSGRTQETQYF

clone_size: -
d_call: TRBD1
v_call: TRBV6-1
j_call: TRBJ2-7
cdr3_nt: TGTGCCAGCACCGGGACAGGGTACGAGCAGTACTTC
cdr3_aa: CASTGTGYEQYF

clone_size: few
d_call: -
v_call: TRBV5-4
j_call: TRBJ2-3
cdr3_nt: TGTGCCAGCAGCTTTAATCGGGGGTCGAGCACAGATACGCAGTATTTT
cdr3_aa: CASSFNRGSSTDTQYF

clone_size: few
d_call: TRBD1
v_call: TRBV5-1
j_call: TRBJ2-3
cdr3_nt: TGCGCCAGCAGCTATGGGACAGGGGTGGATACGCAGTATTTT
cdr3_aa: CASSYGTGVDTQYF